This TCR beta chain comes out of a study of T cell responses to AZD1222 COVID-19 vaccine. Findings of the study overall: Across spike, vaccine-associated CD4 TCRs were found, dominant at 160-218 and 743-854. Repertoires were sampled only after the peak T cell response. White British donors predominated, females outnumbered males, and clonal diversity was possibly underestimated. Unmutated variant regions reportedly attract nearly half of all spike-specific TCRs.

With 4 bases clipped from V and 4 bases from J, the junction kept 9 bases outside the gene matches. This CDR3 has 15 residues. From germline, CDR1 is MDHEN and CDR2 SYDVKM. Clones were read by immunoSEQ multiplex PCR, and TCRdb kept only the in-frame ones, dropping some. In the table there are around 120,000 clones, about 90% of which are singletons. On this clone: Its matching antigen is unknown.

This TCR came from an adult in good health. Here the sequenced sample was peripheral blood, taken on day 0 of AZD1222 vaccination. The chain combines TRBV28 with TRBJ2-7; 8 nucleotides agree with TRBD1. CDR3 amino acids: CASSSPPGQDYEQYF. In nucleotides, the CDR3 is TGTGCCAGCAGTTCTCCCCCGGGACAGGATTACGAGCAGTACTTC.